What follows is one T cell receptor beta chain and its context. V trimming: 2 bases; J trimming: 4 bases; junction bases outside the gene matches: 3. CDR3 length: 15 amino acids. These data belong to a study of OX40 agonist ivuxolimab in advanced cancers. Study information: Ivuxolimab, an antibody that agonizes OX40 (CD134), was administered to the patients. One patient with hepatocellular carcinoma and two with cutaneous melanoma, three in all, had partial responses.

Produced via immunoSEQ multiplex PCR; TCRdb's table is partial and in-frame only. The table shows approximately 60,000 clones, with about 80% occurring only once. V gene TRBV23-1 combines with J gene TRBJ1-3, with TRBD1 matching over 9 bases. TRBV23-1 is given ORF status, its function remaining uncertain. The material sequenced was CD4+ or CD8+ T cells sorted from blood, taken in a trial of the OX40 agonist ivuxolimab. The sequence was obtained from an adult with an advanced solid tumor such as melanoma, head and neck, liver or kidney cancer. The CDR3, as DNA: TGCGCCAGCAGTCAAGGGGGACAGGGCGGAAACACCATATATTTT. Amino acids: CASSQGGQGGNTIYF.